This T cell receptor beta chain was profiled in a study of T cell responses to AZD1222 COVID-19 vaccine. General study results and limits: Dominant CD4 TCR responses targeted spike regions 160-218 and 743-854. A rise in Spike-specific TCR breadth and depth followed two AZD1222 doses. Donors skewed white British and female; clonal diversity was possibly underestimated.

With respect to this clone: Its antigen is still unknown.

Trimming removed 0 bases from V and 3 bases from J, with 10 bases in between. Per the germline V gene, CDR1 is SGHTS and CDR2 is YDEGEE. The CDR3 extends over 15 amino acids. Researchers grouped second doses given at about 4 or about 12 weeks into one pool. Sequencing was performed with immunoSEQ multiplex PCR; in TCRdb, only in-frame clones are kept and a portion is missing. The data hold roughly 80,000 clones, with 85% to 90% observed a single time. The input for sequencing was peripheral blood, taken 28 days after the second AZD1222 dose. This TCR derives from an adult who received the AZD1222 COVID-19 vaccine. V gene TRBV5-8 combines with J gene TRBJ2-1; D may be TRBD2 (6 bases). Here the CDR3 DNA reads TGTGCCAGCAGCTTGGACGGGGGAAACTACAATGAGCAGTTCTTC. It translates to CASSLDGGNYNEQFF.